This T cell receptor (beta chain) was recorded in a study of blood T cell repertoires in COVID-19. Overall study context: There were acute and convalescent COVID-19 samples, and they came from the United States, Italy and Spain. In each case, the material was cDNA or gDNA derived from T cells, B-cell-depleted T cells, or PBMCs.

This clone was observed a single time. In the study's own analysis: Amplification of reference gene primers was used by the study to estimate nucleated cell counts. Libraries were prepared by immunoSEQ multiplex PCR; TCRdb keeps only in-frame clonotypes and omits some of them. Clone size and V and J calls were adopted from that table, with D and trimming inferred from the DNA. The top ten clones hold about 6% of a sample with about 190,000 clones, roughly four fifths of them seen once. The clonotype comes from a woman aged 40 to 50 with acute or convalescent COVID-19. What was sequenced was peripheral blood.

The CDR3 sequence: CSAGTSSVEQFF. CDR3 DNA: TGCAGCGCTGGGACTAGCTCTGTTGAGCAGTTCTTC. The V call is TRBV29-1, the J call TRBJ2-1; 9 bases are shared with TRBD2. The germline V gene encodes CDR1 SQVTM and CDR2 ANQGSEA. With 7 bases clipped from V and 9 bases from J, the junction kept 7 bases outside the gene matches. The CDR3 covers 12 residues.